This is a list of T cell receptor beta chains from one sample in a study of long-term antiretroviral therapy in people with HIV. Sequenced by immunoSEQ multiplex PCR; TCRdb stores in-frame clones only, minus some. The sample carries 23,000 or so clones, under 80% recorded once. The source material was unsorted PBMCs, sampled 0.5 years after starting antiretroviral therapy. Receptor source: a woman aged 40 to 50 with HIV. CDR3s include the opening cysteine and the closing phenylalanine or tryptophan. The D gene is left open where the match is weak. The size of a clone is reported for some rows only, either as once, few or many, or as a class for expanded clones.

v_call: TRBV5-4; clone_size: -; j_call: TRBJ2-5; d_call: TRBD2; cdr3_nt: TGTGCCAGCAGCCGTCCCCCTAGCGGGGGGTACCAAGAGACCCAGTACTTC; cdr3_aa: CASSRPPSGGYQETQYF
v_call: TRBV7-9; clone_size: -; j_call: TRBJ2-2; d_call: -; cdr3_nt: TGTGCCAGCAGCTTGACCGGGGAGCTGTTTTTT; cdr3_aa: CASSLTGELFF
v_call: TRBV18; clone_size: -; j_call: TRBJ2-2; d_call: TRBD1; cdr3_nt: TGTGCCAGCTCTGGACGTATGGGACAGGGGTCGAACACCGGGGAGCTGTTTTTT; cdr3_aa: CASSGRMGQGSNTGELFF
v_call: TRBV6-4; clone_size: -; j_call: TRBJ2-3; d_call: -; cdr3_nt: TGTGCCAGCAGTCCTGGGGCTAGCACAGATACGCAGTATTTT; cdr3_aa: CASSPGASTDTQYF
v_call: TRBV27; clone_size: -; j_call: TRBJ1-1; d_call: -; cdr3_nt: TGTGCCAGCAGGAACGGGAAGCTTCTGAACACTGAAGCTTTCTTT; cdr3_aa: CASRNGKLLNTEAFF
v_call: TRBV5-4; clone_size: -; j_call: TRBJ2-5; d_call: TRBD1; cdr3_nt: TGTGCCAGCAGCGCGACAGGGGGTAGAGAGACCCAGTACTTC; cdr3_aa: CASSATGGRETQYF
v_call: TRBV2; clone_size: -; j_call: TRBJ2-2; d_call: TRBD1; cdr3_nt: TGTGCCAGCAGTGAGGTCGGGACAGCTAACACCGGGGAGCTGTTTTTT; cdr3_aa: CASSEVGTANTGELFF
v_call: TRBV5-4; clone_size: -; j_call: TRBJ2-3; d_call: TRBD2; cdr3_nt: TGTGCCAGCAGCTGGAGACTAGCGGGAGGGACCCTAGGTACGCAGTATTTT; cdr3_aa: CASSWRLAGGTLGTQYF
v_call: TRBV4-1; clone_size: -; j_call: TRBJ2-3; d_call: TRBD2; cdr3_nt: TGCGCCAGCAGCCAAGATGGGCCAGCGGGGGGACTTAGCACAGATACGCAGTATTTT; cdr3_aa: CASSQDGPAGGLSTDTQYF
v_call: TRBV4-2; clone_size: -; j_call: TRBJ1-5; d_call: -; cdr3_nt: TGTGCCAGCAGCCAAGAAGTCGGTAGTTTAGGCAATCAGCCCCAGCATTTT; cdr3_aa: CASSQEVGSLGNQPQHF
v_call: TRBV6-1; clone_size: -; j_call: TRBJ2-5; d_call: -; cdr3_nt: TGTGCCAGCAGTGAAGGGGTTGGAGCGGGCCTAGAGACCCAGTACTTC; cdr3_aa: CASSEGVGAGLETQYF
v_call: TRBV28; clone_size: -; j_call: TRBJ2-5; d_call: -; cdr3_nt: TGTGCCAGCAGTGTGCCCGGGGACCAAGAGACCCAGTACTTC; cdr3_aa: CASSVPGDQETQYF
v_call: TRBV2; clone_size: few; j_call: TRBJ1-4; d_call: -; cdr3_nt: TGTGCCAGCAGAACCCAACAGGGCGGGGCAGAAAAACTGTTTTTT; cdr3_aa: CASRTQQGGAEKLFF
v_call: TRBV4-3; clone_size: -; j_call: TRBJ2-2; d_call: -; cdr3_nt: TGCGCCAGCAGCCGGGGGTTTACCGGGGAGCTGTTTTTT; cdr3_aa: CASSRGFTGELFF
v_call: TRBV29-1; clone_size: -; j_call: TRBJ2-7; d_call: -; cdr3_nt: TGCAGCGTTGAAGAATCCGGGGGTTCCGAGCAGTACTTC; cdr3_aa: CSVEESGGSEQYF
v_call: TRBV5-6; clone_size: -; j_call: TRBJ1-5; d_call: -; cdr3_nt: TGTGCCAGCAGCTTGAGAGGATCAGGGGGCAATCAGCCCCAGCATTTT; cdr3_aa: CASSLRGSGGNQPQHF
v_call: TRBV7-9; clone_size: -; j_call: TRBJ2-1; d_call: -; cdr3_nt: TGTGCCAGCAGCTTAGTCCCTCCCAACCACAATGAGCAGTTCTTC; cdr3_aa: CASSLVPPNHNEQFF
v_call: TRBV9; clone_size: once; j_call: TRBJ2-5; d_call: -; cdr3_nt: TGTGCCAGCAGCGAGGCAGGGGCGCAAAGCCAGTACTTC; cdr3_aa: CASSEAGAQSQYF
v_call: TRBV7-2; clone_size: -; j_call: TRBJ2-4; d_call: -; cdr3_nt: TGTGCCAGCAGCTCCCAAGTGCAGGCGGTCATGGCGAAACATCAGTACTTC; cdr3_aa: CASSSQVQAVMAKHQYF